The next 10 T cell receptor beta chains were all read from a single sample in a study of cytomegalovirus exposure and HLA in healthy donors. Both 60 Vbeta primers and 13 Jbeta primers went into the PCR. Libraries were prepared by immunoSEQ multiplex PCR; TCRdb keeps only in-frame clonotypes and omits some of them. Its table lists 100,000 to 150,000 clones. The source material was PBMCs. The source is a man between 18 and 35 years old in good health and CMV-seronegative.

The chain is built from TRBV2 and TRBJ1-5; D unresolved. The CDR3 length is 13 residues. V dropped 5 bases and J dropped 9 bases, with 14 bases sitting between them. The V gene's germline CDR1 is SNHLY and CDR2 FYNNEI. The CDR3 DNA follows: TGTGCCAGCAGTCTACTAGACCCAGCGCCCCAGCATTTT. Translating it yields CASSLLDPAPQHF.

The V call is TRBV4-3, the J call TRBJ1-5; no clear D. The CDR3 consists of 17 residues. From germline, CDR1 is LGHNA and CDR2 YSLEER. The V end was cut by 4 bases, the J end by 2 bases, with 18 bases between. The DNA for the CDR3 is TGCGCCAGCAGCCGTGAACTTGCGGGTCTGGGCAATCAGCCCCAGCATTTT. Its translation is CASSRELAGLGNQPQHF.

This rearrangement joins TRBV11-3 to TRBJ1-6; D is uncertain. Germline V lookup: CDR1 SGHNT, CDR2 YENEEA. The CDR3 has 16 residues. Trimming stripped 5 bases from V and 0 bases from J, with 11 bases between. This chain's CDR3 is CASSPRSRSYNSPLHF. CDR3 sequence (DNA): TGTGCCAGCAGCCCAAGGAGTCGCTCCTATAATTCACCCCTCCACTTT.

The chain is built from TRBV6-1 and TRBJ2-1; 8 bases line up with TRBD1. CDR3 length equals 13 residues. Germline values: CDR1 MNHNS, CDR2 SASEGT. Trimming at V came to 4 bases and at J to 9 bases, leaving 5 bases not matched to a gene. This chain's CDR3 is CASSGTGTGEQFF. The CDR3 region has the DNA TGTGCCAGCAGTGGGACAGGGACGGGTGAGCAGTTCTTC.

The chain joins TRBV5-8 to TRBJ1-5; D is unclear. V lost 0 bases to trimming and J lost 0 bases, with 4 bases between them. The CDR3 runs 14 residues. Germline CDR1 SGHTS, CDR2 YDEGEE. The CDR3, as DNA: TGTGCCAGCAGCTTGGATAGTAGCAATCAGCCCCAGCATTTT. Its translation: CASSLDSSNQPQHF.

V gene TRBV6-1 combines with J gene TRBJ1-2, with unresolved D. V shed 0 bases and J shed 4 bases, with 12 bases lying between them. The CDR3 is 15 residues long. Germline loops: CDR1 MNHNS, CDR2 SASEGT. This CDR3 is CASSEAGGSGYGYTF. The CDR3 coding sequence is TGTGCCAGCAGTGAAGCTGGAGGGTCCGGCTATGGCTACACCTTC.

The genes are TRBV9 and TRBJ2-6; the match to TRBD2 covers 11 bases. Germline assignment: CDR1 SGDLS and CDR2 YYNGEE. V shed 4 bases, J shed 1 base, and the junction held 1 base outside the gene matches. CDR3 length: 16 residues. This CDR3 is CASSTSGSSGANVLTF. The DNA of the CDR3 is TGTGCCAGCAGCACTAGCGGGAGTTCTGGGGCCAACGTCCTGACTTTC.

The chain recombines TRBV9 with TRBJ2-3; TRBD2 aligns across 13 bases. CDR3 size: 15 residues. J gave up 3 bases and V 3 bases, and 1 base lay outside the gene matches. The germline V gene encodes CDR1 SGDLS and CDR2 YYNGEE. The CDR3 sequence: CASSGGLAGTDTQYF. The CDR3 DNA reads as TGTGCCAGCAGCGGGGGACTAGCGGGAACAGATACGCAGTATTTT. Looking up the rest from reference TRBV9 and TRBJ2-3 gives the full variable domain: DSGVTQTPKHLITATGQRVTLRCSPRSGDLSVYWYQQSLDQGLQFLIQYYNGEERAKGNILERFSAQQFPDLHSELNLSSLELGDSALYFCASSGGLAGTDTQYFGPGTRLTVL.

CDR3 sequence (DNA): TGTGCCAGCAGCAAACAGGGGGCGCGGTATACCGGGGAGCTGTTTTTT. This translates into CASSKQGARYTGELFF. This sequence joins TRBV5-4 and TRBJ2-2, with 9 bases lining up with TRBD1. Losses at the gene ends were 4 bases for V and 5 bases for J; bases not matched to a gene: 9. The germline V gene encodes CDR1 SGHNT and CDR2 YYREEE (reference sequence). The CDR3 is 16 amino acids.

As for this clone: This CDR3 is also generated by other DNA sequences in the sample. The chain has TRBV9 and TRBJ1-1; TRBD1 is a possible D gene (6 bases). Trimming left V 5 bases short and J 4 bases short, with 15 bases between. CDR1 and CDR2 from the germline V gene are SGDLS and YYNGEE. The CDR3 contains 14 residues. The CDR3 loop is CASSGTGSRTEAFF. The CDR3 DNA reads TGTGCCAGCAGTGGAACAGGGAGTCGCACTGAAGCTTTCTTT.